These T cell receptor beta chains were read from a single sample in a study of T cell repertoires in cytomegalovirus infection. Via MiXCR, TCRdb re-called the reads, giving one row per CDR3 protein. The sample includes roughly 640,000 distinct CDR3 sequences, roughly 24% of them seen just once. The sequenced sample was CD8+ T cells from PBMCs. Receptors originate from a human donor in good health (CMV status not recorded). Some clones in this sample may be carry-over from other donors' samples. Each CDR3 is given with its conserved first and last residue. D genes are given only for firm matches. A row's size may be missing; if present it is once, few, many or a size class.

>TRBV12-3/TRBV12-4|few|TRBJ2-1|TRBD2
TGTGCCAGCAGTTTAGTTTGGCTTCGTACTAGCGGGGTCTATGAGCAGTTCTTC
CASSLVWLRTSGVYEQFF
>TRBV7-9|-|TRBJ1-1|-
TGTGCCAGCAGCCCCCCGTCCAGGGGCTCCAACACTGAAGCTTTCTTT
CASSPPSRGSNTEAFF
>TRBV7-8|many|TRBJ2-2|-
TGTGCCAGCCCCGACCTACCCAGGAACACCGGGGAGCTGTTTTTT
CASPDLPRNTGELFF
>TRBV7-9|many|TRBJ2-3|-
TGTGCCAGCAGCGCCCCCTCCGAGGATACGCAGTATTTT
CASSAPSEDTQYF
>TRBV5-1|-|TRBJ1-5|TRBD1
TGCGCCAGCAGGCCCGGGACAGGGGATAGCAATCAGCCCCAGCATTTT
CASRPGTGDSNQPQHF
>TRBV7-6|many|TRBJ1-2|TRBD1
TGTGCCAGCAGCTTAGCGACAGGGGGATATGGCTACACCTTC
CASSLATGGYGYTF
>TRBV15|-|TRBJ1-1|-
TGTGCCACCAGCAGAGATTGGGAGTTGGTTAACACTGAAGCTTTCTTT
CATSRDWELVNTEAFF
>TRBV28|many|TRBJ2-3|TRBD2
TGTGCCAGCAGTCTAAGCATCGGGGGGAGCACAGATACGCAGTATTTT
CASSLSIGGSTDTQYF
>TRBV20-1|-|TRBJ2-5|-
TGCAGTGCACCCGCTGAGTCTCGATCGAATCAAGAGACCCAGTACTTC
CSAPAESRSNQETQYF
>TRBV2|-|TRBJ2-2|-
TGTGCCAGCAGTGAGTTTGACACCACCTCCGGGGAGCTGTTTTTT
CASSEFDTTSGELFF
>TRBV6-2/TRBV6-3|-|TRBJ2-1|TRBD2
TGTGCCAGCAGTTCGGGACTATCGAGCTCCTACAATGAGCAGTTCTTC
CASSSGLSSSYNEQFF
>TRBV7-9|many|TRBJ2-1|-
TGTGCCAGCAGCTTTGGGAACAATGAGCAGTTCTTC
CASSFGNNEQFF
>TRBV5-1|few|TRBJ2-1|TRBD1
TGCGCCAGCAGCCCCGAGGGACAGGGTCGTCACAATGAGCAGTTCTTC
CASSPEGQGRHNEQFF
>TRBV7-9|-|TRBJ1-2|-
TGTGCCAGCAGCCCTATAGGAAGGAAAGGCTACACCTTC
CASSPIGRKGYTF
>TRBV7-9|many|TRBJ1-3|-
TGTGCCAGCAGGGGACCAACAAACCCATCTTTGACCTTAAACACCATATATTTT
CASRGPTNPSLTLNTIYF
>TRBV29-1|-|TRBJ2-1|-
TGCAGCGTCCCTGGTCCCAATGAGCAGTTCTTC
CSVPGPNEQFF
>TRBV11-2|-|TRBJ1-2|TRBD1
TGTGCCAGCAGCTCCACAGGGGGAGAGTCCTATGGCTACACCTTC
CASSSTGGESYGYTF
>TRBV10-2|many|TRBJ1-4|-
TGCGCCAGCATAGGGAATGAAAAACTGTTTTTT
CASIGNEKLFF
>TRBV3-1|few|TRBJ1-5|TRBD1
TGTGCCAGCAGCCAAGACCGGACAGGGAAGGTTCAGCCCCAGCATTTT
CASSQDRTGKVQPQHF